These T cell receptor beta chains were read from a single sample in a study of shared clonotypes between healthy human individuals. Clones were sequenced by immunoSEQ multiplex PCR, and TCRdb holds only the in-frame ones, with some missing. The table has about 2.4 million clones, around nine tenths seen once. Sequences were obtained from naive CD4+ T cells sorted from blood. The receptors shown here come from a man aged 18 to 30 in good health. Each CDR3 is given with its conserved first and last residue. Fields, in order: J gene, D gene, V gene, clone size, CDR3 protein, CDR3 DNA. A D gene is named only where the DNA matches it firmly. The size of a clone is reported for some rows only, either as once, few or many, or as a class for expanded clones.

TRBJ2-5 | TRBD2 | TRBV5-6 | once | CASSLGLAGGIQETQYF | TGTGCCAGCAGCTTGGGATTAGCGGGGGGGATACAAGAGACCCAGTACTTC
TRBJ2-1 | TRBD2 | TRBV29-1 | - | CSVERTSGGGEQFF | TGCAGCGTTGAACGTACTAGCGGGGGTGGTGAGCAGTTCTTC
TRBJ2-7 | TRBD2 | TRBV6-5 | - | CASSYSGGSHSYEQYF | TGTGCCAGCAGTTACTCGGGGGGGAGCCACTCCTACGAGCAGTACTTC
TRBJ2-7 | TRBD1 | TRBV5-1 | - | CASSSGTGGESEQYF | TGCGCCAGCAGCTCCGGGACAGGGGGGGAATCCGAGCAGTACTTC
TRBJ2-3 | TRBD1 | TRBV9 | - | CASSDRQGFSSDTQYF | TGTGCCAGCAGCGACCGACAGGGCTTTTCGTCAGATACGCAGTATTTT
TRBJ2-1 | TRBD2 | TRBV5-4 | - | CASSRDPTSGNEQFF | TGTGCCAGCAGCCGAGACCCGACTAGCGGCAATGAGCAGTTCTTC
TRBJ2-1 | TRBD2 | TRBV11-2 | - | CASSSLRGSRTSFGIEQFF | TGTGCCAGCAGCTCCCTACGGGGGTCCCGGACTAGCTTCGGCATTGAGCAGTTCTTC
TRBJ2-7 | TRBD1 | TRBV10-2 | - | CASGPRTGRFYEQYF | TGCGCCAGCGGCCCCCGGACAGGGAGGTTCTACGAGCAGTACTTC
TRBJ1-1 | - | TRBV5-4 | - | CASRPTDGRSTEAFF | TGTGCCAGCAGACCAACGGACGGACGCAGCACTGAAGCTTTCTTT
TRBJ1-5 | - | TRBV9 | - | CASSPLGGNQPQHF | TGTGCCAGCAGCCCACTCGGGGGGAATCAGCCCCAGCATTTT
TRBJ2-1 | - | TRBV20-1 | - | CSARDRTRPFF | TGCAGTGCTAGAGATCGGACACGGCCCTTCTTC
TRBJ2-5 | - | TRBV5-4 | - | CATQWGGPMETQYF | TGTGCCACCCAATGGGGGGGGCCTATGGAGACCCAGTACTTC
TRBJ1-1 | - | TRBV5-6 | - | CASSLQYTEAFF | TGTGCCAGCAGCTTGCAATACACTGAAGCTTTCTTT
TRBJ1-2 | - | TRBV6-1 | - | CASQIRQEGYTF | TGTGCCAGCCAAATAAGGCAGGAGGGCTACACCTTC
TRBJ1-1 | - | TRBV12-5 | - | CASGTGLDTEAFF | TGTGCTAGTGGTACGGGGCTAGACACTGAAGCTTTCTTT
TRBJ1-1 | - | TRBV11-2 | - | CASSPRQVTNTEAFF | TGTGCCAGCAGCCCCCGACAGGTGACGAACACTGAAGCTTTCTTT
TRBJ2-5 | - | TRBV15 | - | CATSRYRQFQETQYF | TGTGCCACCAGCAGGTATAGACAGTTCCAAGAGACCCAGTACTTC
TRBJ1-5 | - | TRBV19 | - | CASTRQVNQPQHF | TGTGCCAGTACCCGACAGGTAAATCAGCCCCAGCATTTT
TRBJ2-5 | - | TRBV7-9 | - | CASSPSRGGPPKTQYF | TGTGCCAGCAGCCCCTCCCGGGGCGGCCCGCCAAAGACCCAGTACTTC
TRBJ2-5 | TRBD1 | TRBV19 | - | CASSIGQGNRETQYF | TGTGCCAGTAGTATTGGACAGGGGAACCGTGAGACCCAGTACTTC
TRBJ2-1 | TRBD2 | TRBV27 | - | CASSPRLAGARGEQFF | TGTGCCAGCAGTCCACGACTAGCGGGGGCGAGAGGGGAGCAGTTCTTC
TRBJ2-3 | TRBD2 | TRBV7-9 | - | CASSSSYRLADTDTQYF | TGTGCCAGCAGCTCTTCCTACCGACTAGCGGATACAGATACGCAGTATTTT
TRBJ2-1 | - | TRBV9 | - | CASSLTDGGRNEQFF | TGTGCCAGCAGCCTAACGGACGGGGGCCGCAATGAGCAGTTCTTC
TRBJ1-2 | - | TRBV10-3 | - | CAISEWGLGQLGERLGDYGYTF | TGTGCCATCAGTGAGTGGGGTCTTGGACAGTTAGGAGAAAGACTAGGGGACTATGGCTACACCTTC
TRBJ1-5 | - | TRBV30 | - | CAWSSQGNQPQHF | TGTGCCTGGAGTTCTCAAGGCAATCAGCCCCAGCATTTT
TRBJ2-5 | - | TRBV18 | - | CASSRVLAEETQYF | TGTGCCAGCTCAAGAGTCTTGGCCGAAGAGACCCAGTACTTC
TRBJ2-4 | - | TRBV5-1 | - | CASSPTGAKNIQYF | TGCGCCAGCAGCCCGACCGGAGCCAAAAACATTCAGTACTTC